This T cell receptor beta chain was documented in a study of blood T cell repertoires in COVID-19 (dated by TCRdb to the early 2020s). In terms of the full investigation: Collaborator samples came from the United States, Italy and Spain and covered acute and convalescent phases of COVID-19. The material from the prospective study consisted of cDNA or gDNA derived from T cells, B-cell-depleted T cells, or PBMCs. The dataset comprised deeply sampled blood TCRbeta repertoires from subjects exposed to, actively infected with, or recovered from COVID-19. A freely available public database, intended as a resource for researchers studying the immune response to SARS-CoV-2, is where the repertoires were released. The samples were drawn from two sources: the first 160 participants of the ongoing ImmuneRACE study, and 1,000 to 1,500 subjects contributed by 6 global collaborators. The sample metadata nearly always contained a de-identified subject ID, COVID-19 status, age in years and sex. Where available, HLA class I and class II types were obtained from metadata supplied by the sample provider rather than from assay-based typing.

What the authors observed across the whole study: Clinical and demographic metadata were provided uncurated, with the amount varying by source and participant.

This clone was detected a few times. Its antigen is still unknown. Within one base of it there is no much larger clone, and no base qualities were kept. In the prospective study, participants were roughly 18 to 100 years old, resided in fewer than 25 geographic areas of the United States, and were enrolled through a virtual design. In the prospective study, participants were assigned to cohorts based on the clinical history participants reported in a screening survey and a study questionnaire. Recovered participants in ImmuneRACE Cohort 3 were defined by two consecutive negative NP/OP PCR tests, clearance by a healthcare professional, or resolution of symptoms. In the prospective study, whole blood, serum and a nasopharyngeal or oropharyngeal swab were collected from each participant by mobile phlebotomists. Additional blood draws and questionnaires over a 2-month period could optionally be provided by prospective study participants. Prospective study blood samples were shipped either frozen or at room temperature before DNA extraction.

The CDR3 holds 16 amino acids from the cysteine to the phenylalanine. Only the CDR3 DNA stays, 48 bases, in frame from base 1. Based on the germline V gene, the CDR1 and CDR2 sequences are KGHSH and LQKENI. The germline ends are 18 bases apart after V is trimmed by 1 base and J by 6 bases. The immunoSEQ Assay, a bias-controlled multiplex PCR, was used to amplify TCRbeta CDR3 regions from genomic DNA. As for how the authors treated the data: The number of nucleated cells in each sample was estimated by amplification of reference gene primers within the assay. Sequence reads were collapsed and filtered to measure the absolute abundance of every unique TCRbeta CDR3 rearrangement. For each sample, productive Simpson clonality was calculated by taking the square root of Simpson's diversity index across productive rearrangements. Imported from immuneACCESS, the table was reduced by TCRdb to in-frame sequences with V and J called. These copies leave out some clones; in studies compared against another copy, an unresolved V gene accounts for under half, and the cause of the remainder is not known. Clonal size and the V and J genes are those of that table, whereas D and trimming came from the DNA. In this sample the table shows roughly 150,000 clones, approximately 81% of which occur a single time. Roughly 8% of the sample comes from the top ten.

Here the chain combines TRBV18 and TRBJ1-2; the D gene lacks a confident call. Sequencing input: PBMCs or T cells enriched from blood (not recorded which). This clonotype originated in a woman between 50 and 59 years old who had recovered from COVID-19. The nucleotide sequence is given as TGTGCCAGCTCACCACTAATGGGCCCTCTTAAGGATGGCTACACCTTC. Its translation reads: CASSPLMGPLKDGYTF.